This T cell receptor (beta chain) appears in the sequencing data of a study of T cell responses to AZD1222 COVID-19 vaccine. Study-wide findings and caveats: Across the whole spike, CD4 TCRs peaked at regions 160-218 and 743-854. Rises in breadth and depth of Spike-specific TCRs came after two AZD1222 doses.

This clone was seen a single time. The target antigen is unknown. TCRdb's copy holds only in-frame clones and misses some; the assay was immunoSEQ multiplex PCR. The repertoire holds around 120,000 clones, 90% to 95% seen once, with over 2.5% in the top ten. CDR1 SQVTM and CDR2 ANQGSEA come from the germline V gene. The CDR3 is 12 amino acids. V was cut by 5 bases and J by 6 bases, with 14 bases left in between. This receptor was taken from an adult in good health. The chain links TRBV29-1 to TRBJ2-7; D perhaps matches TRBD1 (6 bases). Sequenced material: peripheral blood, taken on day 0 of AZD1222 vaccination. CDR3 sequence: CSVQSQGGEQYF. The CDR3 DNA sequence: TGCAGCGTTCAATCACAGGGCGGCGAGCAGTACTTC.